The rows below give T cell receptor beta chains drawn from one sample of a study of CD8+CD57+ T cells in acquired aplastic anemia. TCRdb processed the reads anew with MiXCR; each CDR3 protein has one entry. The sample shows fewer than 200,000 distinct CDR3 sequences, 60% to 70% of them seen only once. Sample: sorted CD4+, CD8+, or CD8+CD57+ T cells (not recorded which) from PBMCs. These receptor sequences come from a human donor in good health. The CDR3 runs from the conserved cysteine through the conserved F or W. The order of the fields is V gene, D gene, clone size, J gene, CDR3 DNA, CDR3 protein. The D gene is left open where the match is weak. Clone size is not always given. Where it is, it says once, few, many or a class for expanded clones.

TRBV10-3	NA	NA	TRBJ1-2	TGTGCCATCAGTCCAGGACACGAATACGGCTACACCTTC	CAISPGHEYGYTF
TRBV15	NA	few	TRBJ1-1	TGTGCCACCAGCATTGAGGGGCGGAACACTGAAGCTTTCTTT	CATSIEGRNTEAFF
TRBV7-3	NA	NA	TRBJ1-1	TGTGCCAGCAGCTTCCGGAAGAACACTGAAGCTTTCTTT	CASSFRKNTEAFF
TRBV15	NA	NA	TRBJ2-7	TGTGCCACCAGACGGACTGGGAGCTCCTACGAGCAGTACTTC	CATRRTGSSYEQYF
TRBV7-2	NA	NA	TRBJ1-5	TGTGCTACCGCAAGGGGGGATCAGCCCCAGCATTTT	CATARGDQPQHF
TRBV24-1	NA	once	TRBJ1-1	TGTGCCACCAGTGTGCAGGGTGACACTGAAGCTTTCTTT	CATSVQGDTEAFF
TRBV2	NA	NA	TRBJ2-7	TGTGCCAGCAGTGAAGGAAGCGTCCTCTACGAGCAGTACTTC	CASSEGSVLYEQYF
TRBV20-1	NA	NA	TRBJ1-6	TGCAGTGCTAGAGATCCAGGGAGCGGCTCCTATAATTCACCCCTCCACTTT	CSARDPGSGSYNSPLHF
TRBV20-1	TRBD1	NA	TRBJ2-7	TGCAGTGCCCGGGACAGGGAGTACGAGCAGTACTTC	CSARDREYEQYF
TRBV9	NA	NA	TRBJ2-7	TGTGCCAGCAGCCCTAGCGTGAGGCACTCCTACGAGCAGTACTTC	CASSPSVRHSYEQYF
TRBV10-2	NA	NA	TRBJ2-3	TGCGCCAGCAGTGAAGCAGATAAGCAGTATTTT	CASSEADKQYF
TRBV2	NA	NA	TRBJ1-5	TGTGCCAGCAGTGAAAGGGGTAGCAATCAGCCCCAGCATTTT	CASSERGSNQPQHF
TRBV7-6	NA	NA	TRBJ1-1	TGTGCCAGCAGCTTGGACCCCGGGTCCTACGAGCGGAACACTGAAGCTTTCTTT	CASSLDPGSYERNTEAFF
TRBV20-1	NA	NA	TRBJ2-2	TGCAGTGCTAGAGATTCGGGACATACCGCGAACACCGGGGAGCTGTTTTTT	CSARDSGHTANTGELFF
TRBV29-1	TRBD1	NA	TRBJ2-1	TGCAGCGTAGGACAGGGGGGGACCTACAATGAGCAGTTCTTC	CSVGQGGTYNEQFF
TRBV7-9	NA	many	TRBJ1-1	TGTGCCAGCAGTTTAATTAACGGGGACTTTGGAACTGAAGCTTTCTTT	CASSLINGDFGTEAFF
TRBV10-3	NA	NA	TRBJ1-1	TGTGCCAGCAGTGGGGGCCGAGTACCGAACACTGAAGCTTTCTTT	CASSGGRVPNTEAFF
TRBV10-3	NA	NA	TRBJ1-1	TGTGCCATCAGCGGAGACAGGAGGATGAACACTGAAGCTTTCTTT	CAISGDRRMNTEAFF
TRBV6-6	TRBD2	many	TRBJ2-5	TGTGCCAGCAGTTACTTTGCGGGAGTAGAAGAGACCCAGTACTTC	CASSYFAGVEETQYF
TRBV5-4	TRBD2	few	TRBJ2-7	TGTGCCAGCAGCTTAGCGAGCGGGACCTACGAGCAGTACTTC	CASSLASGTYEQYF
TRBV19	NA	NA	TRBJ1-6	TGTGCCAGTAGCTACTTACAGGGCAATTCACCCCTCCACTTT	CASSYLQGNSPLHF
TRBV7-2	NA	NA	TRBJ1-2	TGTGCCAGCAGCTTAAAGACACTTGGCTACACCTTC	CASSLKTLGYTF
TRBV9	NA	many	TRBJ2-2	TGTGCCAGCAACCCAGATGTGACCGGGGAGCTGTTTTTT	CASNPDVTGELFF
TRBV7-2	NA	NA	TRBJ1-5	TGTGCCAGCAGCTTAATGAGGGGCAATCAGCCCCAGCATTTT	CASSLMRGNQPQHF
TRBV10-3	TRBD2	NA	TRBJ2-1	TGTGCCATCAGTGAGTCGCTGGCGGGAGGGGTGAATGAGCAGTTCTTC	CAISESLAGGVNEQFF
TRBV2	NA	NA	TRBJ1-5	TGTGCCAGCAGCAGAACGGGACTAAGGGATCAGCCCCAGCATTTT	CASSRTGLRDQPQHF
TRBV13	NA	NA	TRBJ2-7	TGTGCCAGCGGGGGGGCAGGGGACCTATACGAGCAGTACTTC	CASGGAGDLYEQYF
TRBV9	TRBD2	NA	TRBJ2-7	TGTGCCAGCAGCGTAGCGGGACTAGTCCAGAACGAGCAGTACTTC	CASSVAGLVQNEQYF
TRBV5-1	NA	few	TRBJ2-7	TGCGCCAGCAGCTTGGAACAGGGCATATCCTACGAGCAGTACTTC	CASSLEQGISYEQYF
TRBV7-2	TRBD2	NA	TRBJ2-1	TGTGCCAGCAGCTTAGAGGCTAGCGGGACTTACAATGAGCAGTTCTTC	CASSLEASGTYNEQFF
TRBV20-1	NA	NA	TRBJ2-2	TGCAGTGCTAGAGGTACCAGGTTAACCGGGGAGCTGTTTTTT	CSARGTRLTGELFF
TRBV2	NA	NA	TRBJ1-1	TGTGCCAGCAGTGTAGTCTCTGGAGGCACTGAAGCTTTCTTT	CASSVVSGGTEAFF
TRBV19	NA	few	TRBJ2-3	TGTGCCAGTAGTAGTTTGGCAGATACGCAGTATTTT	CASSSLADTQYF
TRBV6-1	TRBD1	many	TRBJ2-1	TGTGCCAGCAGTGAATGGACAGGGTACAATGAGCAGTTCTTC	CASSEWTGYNEQFF
TRBV19	NA	many	TRBJ2-5	TGTGCCAGTAGTATGAGGAATAGCGAAATGGAGACCCAGTACTTC	CASSMRNSEMETQYF
TRBV20-1	TRBD1	few	TRBJ1-3	TGCAGTGCTAAGGGGACAGACTCTGGAAACACCATATATTTT	CSAKGTDSGNTIYF
TRBV29-1	TRBD2	NA	TRBJ2-3	TGCAGCGTTGAGGCGGGGGTTAGAGATACGCAGTATTTT	CSVEAGVRDTQYF
TRBV15	NA	NA	TRBJ1-1	TGTGCCACCAGCACCGTTTTCAAGTCCCACACTGAAGCTTTCTTT	CATSTVFKSHTEAFF
TRBV10-1	NA	NA	TRBJ1-4	TGCGCCAGCAGTCAAGGGACTGCAAGTAATGAAAAACTGTTTTTT	CASSQGTASNEKLFF
TRBV7-8	NA	NA	TRBJ2-3	TGTGCCAGCAGCTCCGGGGCGACGATTAGCACAGATACGCAGTATTTT	CASSSGATISTDTQYF
TRBV5-5	NA	NA	TRBJ1-2	TGTGCCAGCAGCTTGTCAGAATATGGCTACACCTTC	CASSLSEYGYTF
TRBV6-4	NA	NA	TRBJ2-3	TGTGCCATCAGTGAGGTTGGGGCAGGGCCAGATACGCAGTATTTT	CAISEVGAGPDTQYF
TRBV9	TRBD1	many	TRBJ2-3	TGTGCCAGCAGCGTAGCAGGGACAGGGGGTAGCACAGATACGCAGTATTTT	CASSVAGTGGSTDTQYF
TRBV20-1	TRBD2	NA	TRBJ2-1	TGCAGTGCGAGGACTAGCGGGGGGGCCTGGCGGGAGCAGTTCTTC	CSARTSGGAWREQFF
TRBV29-1	NA	NA	TRBJ1-1	TGCAGCGTGCCTTGGGGGGCAGGAGGCACTGAAGCTTTCTTT	CSVPWGAGGTEAFF
TRBV25-1	NA	NA	TRBJ2-2	TGTGCCAGCAGTGAGTTAACGTCGGTCACCGGGGAGCTGTTTTTT	CASSELTSVTGELFF
TRBV6-5	TRBD1	many	TRBJ2-7	TGTGCCAGCAGTTCCGTCCGGGACAGGGACCACGAGCAGTACTTC	CASSSVRDRDHEQYF